One TCR beta chain is described in this entry. Its target is not known. The sample comes from a study of blood T cells in healthy people across ages. Study results and caveats: Not knowing donor CMV status may have confounded expanded clonotype changes. The long-lived group displayed more naive CD4+ cells, plus higher diversity, than the aged donors did.

CDR3 length: 16 residues. With V trimmed by 2 bases and J by 12 bases, 14 bases remained unmatched. No fewer than 7 million PBMCs went into each sample. A J-beta primer mix and a sample-barcoded 5' primer were used in a second PCR of about 6 to 12 cycles. TCRdb itself ran the 5' RACE reads through MiXCR, one entry per CDR3 protein. The repertoire has about 540,000 distinct CDR3 sequences, around 24% of them found once; the top ten carry 8.7%. This same sample was also taken into another study, of T cells of mothers and their children.

V and J are TRBV12-3 or TRBV12-4 and TRBJ2-1; TRBD2 matches at 9 bases. This TCR was sampled from a boy between 10 and 17 years old in good health. Sequencing was carried out using blood. The CDR3 nucleotides read TGTGCCAGCAGTTTACTAGCTAGCGGGATTAGTCATGGGCAGTTCTTC. Residues: CASSLLASGISHGQFF.